The sequence of this T cell receptor beta chain was determined in a study of blood T cell repertoires in COVID-19. The CDR3 sequence is 13 residues long. CDR1 is KGHSH, CDR2 LQKENI, per germline. V was shortened by 5 bases and J by 2 bases, with 10 bases between the two germline ends. Repertoires were generated with immunoSEQ multiplex PCR, while TCRdb's copy carries only in-frame clones and drops some. The profile covers roughly 440,000 clones, with 70% to 90% appearing a single time and 10% to 15% taken by the ten largest. The J gene is TRBJ2-7, the V gene TRBV18; maybe TRBD2 (6 bases). The specimen was peripheral blood. The sequence came from a woman aged 45-59 years with COVID-19, enrolled during active disease. In nucleotides, the CDR3 is TGTGCCAGCTCAGAGGGAGGAGCCTACGAGCAGTACTTC. Amino acids: CASSEGGAYEQYF.